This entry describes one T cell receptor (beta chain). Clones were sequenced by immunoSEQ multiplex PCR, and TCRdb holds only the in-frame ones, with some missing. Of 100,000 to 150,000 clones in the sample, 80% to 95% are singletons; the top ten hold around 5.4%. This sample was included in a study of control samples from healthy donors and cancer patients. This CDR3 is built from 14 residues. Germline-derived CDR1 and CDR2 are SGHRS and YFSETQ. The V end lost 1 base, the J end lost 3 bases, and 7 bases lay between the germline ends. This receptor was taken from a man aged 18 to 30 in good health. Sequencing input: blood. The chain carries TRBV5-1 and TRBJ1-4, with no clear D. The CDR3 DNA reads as TGCGCCAGCAGCTTGTCGGGCCCTAATGAAAAACTGTTTTTT. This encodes CASSLSGPNEKLFF.